These 17 T cell receptor beta chains were sequenced from one sample in a study of tumour-infiltrating T cells in Burkitt lymphoma. The table came from immunoSEQ multiplex PCR; TCRdb's copy has only in-frame clones and leaves some out. This table holds roughly 1,500 clones, roughly two fifths found once. Sequenced material: tumor tissue. Receptor source: a human donor with Burkitt lymphoma.

This clone was seen a handful of times. The V gene is TRBV28, the J gene TRBJ2-7, with a possible D match to TRBD2 (5 bases). CDR1 is MDHEN, CDR2 SYDVKM, per germline. Trimming left V 5 bases short and J 3 bases short, with 20 bases between. There are 16 residues in the CDR3. This chain's CDR3 is CASSNPDLGRLYEQYF. The CDR3 DNA is TGTGCCAGCAGTAACCCGGACTTAGGACGCCTCTACGAGCAGTACTTC.

The gene calls are TRBV29-1 and TRBJ1-1; maybe TRBD1 (5 bases). Trimming took 8 bases from V and 1 from J, leaving 8 bases between them. Germline CDR1 reads SQVTM; CDR2 reads ANQGSEA. This CDR3 contains 11 residues. CDR3 DNA sequence: TGCAGCTTTAGGGGGAACACTGAAGCTTTCTTT. It yields the protein CSFRGNTEAFF.

This chain links TRBV4-1 with TRBJ2-2, with D possibly being TRBD1 (8 bases). The CDR3 runs 16 residues. Germline V lookup: CDR1 MGHRA, CDR2 YSYEKL. V lost 0 bases, J lost 4 bases, and 12 bases lay in between. The DNA of the CDR3 is TGCGCCAGCAGCCAAGACACAGGGGGGGTCACCGGGGAGCTGTTTTTT. This gives the protein CASSQDTGGVTGELFF.

This clone was counted between two and nine times. This rearrangement joins TRBV19 to TRBJ2-7; D possibly corresponds to TRBD1 (5 bases). The CDR3 is made up of 13 amino acids. Trimming stripped 5 bases from V and 2 bases from J, with 10 bases between. The germline V gene encodes CDR1 LNHDA and CDR2 SQIVND (reference sequence). CDR3 loop: CASSVTGPYEQYF. Written as DNA, the CDR3 is TGTGCCAGTAGTGTTACAGGCCCCTACGAGCAGTACTTC.

CDR3: CASSVGIRGYTF. In DNA, the CDR3 is TGTGCCAGCAGCGTAGGAATTCGTGGCTACACCTTC. The chain carries TRBV9 and TRBJ1-2; unclear D gene. From germline, CDR1 is SGDLS and CDR2 YYNGEE. This CDR3 contains 12 residues. Trimming shortened V by 0 bases and J by 7 bases, and 7 bases separated the two germline ends.

This clone was seen only a few times. The genes are TRBV5-4 and TRBJ1-3; D uncertain. Germline V lookup: CDR1 SGHNT, CDR2 YYREEE (reference sequence). The CDR3 runs to 13 residues. Trimming shortened V by 1 base and J by 4 bases, and 6 bases separated the two germline ends. The CDR3, as DNA: TGTGCCAGCAGCTTGATGGGAGGAAACACCATATATTTT. Its translation is CASSLMGGNTIYF.

There are a few counts of this clone. This chain connects TRBV25-1 to TRBJ1-1; D is possibly TRBD1 (5 bases). There are 16 residues in the CDR3. V was cut by 7 bases and J by 0 bases, with 18 bases left in between. Germline V gene lookup returns CDR1 MGHDK and CDR2 SYGVNS. In DNA, the CDR3 is TGTGCCAGCACCCGGGGGGGACGGAGAATGAACACTGAAGCTTTCTTT. Translating gives CASTRGGRRMNTEAFF.

Regarding this clone: One end of the junction varies from germline; a read error may be responsible. The V gene is TRBV28, the J gene TRBJ1-5; no reliable D call. Looked up from germline, CDR1 is MDHEN and CDR2 is SYDVKM. The CDR3 spans 11 residues. The CDR3 region is CASSSVRDWTF. As DNA, the CDR3 is TGTGCCAGCAGTTCAGTTCGCGATTGGACGTTT.

The V and J genes are TRBV9 and TRBJ2-3; D unclear. The CDR3 runs to 13 residues. CDR1 SGDLS and CDR2 YYNGEE come from the germline V gene. The ends were cut back, 3 bases at V and 1 base at J, with 6 bases in the middle. CDR3 amino acids: CASSGWGTDTQYF. CDR3 bases: TGTGCCAGCAGCGGGTGGGGCACAGATACGCAGTATTTT.

This clone was seen a single time. DNA of the CDR3: TGTGCCAGCAGCCCCTTGGGGGAGCAGTACTTC. Translated: CASSPLGEQYF. V gene TRBV11-2 combines with J gene TRBJ2-7; D remains ambiguous. From germline, CDR1 is SGHAT and CDR2 FQNNGV. Between the trimmed V and J ends, which lost 5 bases and 7 bases, there was a span of 9 bases. The CDR3 totals 11 residues.

This clone turned up a few times. The chain joins TRBV6-5 to TRBJ1-2; D not resolved. Germline V lookup: CDR1 MNHEY, CDR2 SVGAGI. The CDR3 loop spans 13 amino acids. V shed 6 bases and J shed 4 bases, with 12 bases lying between them. The CDR3 region is CASRLRESYGYTF. CDR3 DNA: TGTGCCAGCAGACTCCGGGAGTCCTATGGCTACACCTTC.

The J gene is TRBJ2-1, the V gene TRBV4-2; D might be TRBD2 (6 bases). V lost 5 bases and J lost 2, with 10 bases in between. Germline values: CDR1 LGHNA, CDR2 YNFKEQ. This CDR3 spans 14 amino acids. CDR3 nucleotides: TGTGCCAGCAGCTCGGGACTCCCCTACAATGAGCAGTTCTTC. It translates to CASSSGLPYNEQFF.

Only a few counts were recorded for this clone. The chain links TRBV5-6 to TRBJ2-7; D gene unclear. CDR3 size: 14 residues. V was shortened by 4 bases and J by 0 bases, with 11 bases between the two germline ends. Germline V gene data show CDR1 as SGHDT and CDR2 as YYEEEE. The CDR3 loop reads CASSPRSSSYEQYF. The CDR3 region has the DNA TGTGCCAGCAGCCCTCGGTCGAGCTCCTACGAGCAGTACTTC.

V gene TRBV5-1 combines with J gene TRBJ1-1, with TRBD1 matching over 7 bases. V trimming: 1 base; J trimming: 2 bases; junction bases outside the gene matches: 2. Germline loops: CDR1 SGHRS, CDR2 YFSETQ. This CDR3 comprises 14 residues. As DNA, the CDR3 is TGCGCCAGCAGCTTGAGACAGGGTAACACTGAAGCTTTCTTT. Translated: CASSLRQGNTEAFF.

The V and J genes are TRBV5-1 and TRBJ2-6; 7 bases are a match to TRBD1. CDR1 and CDR2 from the germline V gene are SGHRS and YFSETQ. The V and J ends lost 4 bases and 0 bases, in that order; junction bases with no gene match: 7. CDR3 length: 17 amino acids. In DNA form, the CDR3 reads TGCGCCAGCAGCAGGGGACAGCCCGGCTCTGGGGCCAACGTCCTGACTTTC. Translating it yields CASSRGQPGSGANVLTF.

With respect to this clone: An end of the junction differs from the germline gene, which may be a read error. The gene calls are TRBV4-3 and TRBJ1-1, with D perhaps TRBD1 (6 bases). The V gene's germline CDR1 is LGHNA and CDR2 YSLEER. The CDR3 runs 14 residues. Here the CDR3 reads CASSHSGVNTETFF. In nucleotides, the CDR3 is TGCGCCAGCAGCCATTCAGGGGTAAACACTGAAACTTTCTTT.

Only a few counts were recorded for this clone. This chain uses TRBV4-3 with TRBJ2-7, with TRBD1 as a possible D gene (5 bases). Germline V lookup: CDR1 LGHNA, CDR2 YSLEER. The CDR3 covers 15 residues. V was clipped by 6 bases and J by 1 base, with 16 bases between them. CDR3 coding DNA: TGCGCCAGCAGTAGTGCATGGGGCAGGTCCTACGAGCAGTACTTC. It codes for CASSSAWGRSYEQYF.